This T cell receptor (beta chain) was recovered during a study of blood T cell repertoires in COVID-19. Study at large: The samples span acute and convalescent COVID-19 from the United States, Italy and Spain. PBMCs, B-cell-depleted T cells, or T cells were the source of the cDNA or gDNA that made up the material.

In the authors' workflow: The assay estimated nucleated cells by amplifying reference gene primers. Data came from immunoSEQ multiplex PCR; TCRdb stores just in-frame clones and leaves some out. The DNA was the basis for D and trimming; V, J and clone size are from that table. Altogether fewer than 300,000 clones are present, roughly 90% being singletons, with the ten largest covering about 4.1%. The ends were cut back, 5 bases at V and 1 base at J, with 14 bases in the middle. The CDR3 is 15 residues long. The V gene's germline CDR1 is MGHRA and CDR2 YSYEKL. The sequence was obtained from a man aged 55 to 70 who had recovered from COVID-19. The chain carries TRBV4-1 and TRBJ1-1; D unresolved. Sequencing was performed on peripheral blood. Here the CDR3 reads CASSKPGQSNTEAFF. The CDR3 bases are TGCGCCAGCAGCAAACCGGGTCAGTCGAACACTGAAGCTTTCTTT.